The clone carrying this T cell receptor (beta chain) was picked up many times. This sample was taken from a study of early T cells in non-severe SARS-CoV-2 infection. Across the study: Bulk RNA isolated from unsorted whole blood underwent sequencing; chains were not paired.

J gave up 6 bases and V 7 bases, and 9 bases lay outside the gene matches. CDR3 length: 13 amino acids. CDR1 and CDR2 (germline): MNHNY, SVGAGI (reference sequence). Attachment of unique molecular identifiers was made to individual cDNA molecules. TCRdb used MiXCR to reprocess the 5' RACE reads, holding one entry per CDR3 protein. The data show roughly 43,000 distinct CDR3 sequences, 5% to 6% seen once. Sequencing used whole blood, obtained at baseline. The source of this sequence is an adult who was a healthcare worker with PCR-confirmed SARS-CoV-2 infection or an uninfected control (not recorded which). This sequence joins TRBV6-6 and TRBJ2-7, with TRBD1 matching 7 bases. The CDR3 nucleotides read TGTGCCAGCAACCCAGGACAGGCGGTCGAGCAGTACTTC. This encodes CASNPGQAVEQYF.